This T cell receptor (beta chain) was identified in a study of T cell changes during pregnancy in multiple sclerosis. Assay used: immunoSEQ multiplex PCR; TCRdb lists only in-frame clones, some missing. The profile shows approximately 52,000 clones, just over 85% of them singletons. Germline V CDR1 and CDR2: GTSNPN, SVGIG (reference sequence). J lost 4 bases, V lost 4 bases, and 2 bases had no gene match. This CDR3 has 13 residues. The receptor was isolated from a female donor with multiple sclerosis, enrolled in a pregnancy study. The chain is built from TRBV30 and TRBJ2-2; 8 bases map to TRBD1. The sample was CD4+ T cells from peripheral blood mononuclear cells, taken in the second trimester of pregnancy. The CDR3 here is CAWNRGSTGELFF. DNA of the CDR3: TGTGCCTGGAACAGGGGGAGCACCGGGGAGCTGTTTTTT. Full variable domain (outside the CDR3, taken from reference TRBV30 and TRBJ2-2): SQTIHQWPATLVQPVGSPLSLECTVEGTSNPNLYWYRQAAGRGLQLLFYSVGIGQISSEVPQNLSASRPQDRQFILSSKKLLLSDSGFYLCAWNRGSTGELFFGEGSRLTVL.